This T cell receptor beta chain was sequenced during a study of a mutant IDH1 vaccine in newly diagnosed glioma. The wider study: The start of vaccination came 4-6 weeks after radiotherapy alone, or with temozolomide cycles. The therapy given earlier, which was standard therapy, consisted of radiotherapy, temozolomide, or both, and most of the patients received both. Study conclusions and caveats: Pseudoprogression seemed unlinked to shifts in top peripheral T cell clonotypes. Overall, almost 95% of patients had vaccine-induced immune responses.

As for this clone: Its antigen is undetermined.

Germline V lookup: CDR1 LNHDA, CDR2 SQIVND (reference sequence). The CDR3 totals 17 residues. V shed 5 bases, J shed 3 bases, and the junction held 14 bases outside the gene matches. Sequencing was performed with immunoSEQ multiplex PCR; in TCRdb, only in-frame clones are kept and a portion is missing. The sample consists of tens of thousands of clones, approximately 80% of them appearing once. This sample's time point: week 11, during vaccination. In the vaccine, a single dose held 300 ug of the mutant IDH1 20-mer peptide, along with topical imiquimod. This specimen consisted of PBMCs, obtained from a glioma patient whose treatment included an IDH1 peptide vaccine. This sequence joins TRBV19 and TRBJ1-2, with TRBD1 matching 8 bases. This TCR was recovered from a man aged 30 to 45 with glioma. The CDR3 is CASSGTLMDRVHYGYTF. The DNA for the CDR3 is TGTGCCAGTAGTGGGACTCTTATGGACAGGGTTCACTATGGCTACACCTTC.